This T cell receptor beta chain derives from a study (dated by TCRdb to the mid-2010s). A note on the overall study: The study examined whether tumor-infiltrating Tregs in breast cancer are drawn from blood Tregs or arise in situ by conversion from other CD4+ T cell subsets. The research as a whole found: The larger-cohort validation was restricted to a single TCR beta V-J rearrangement rather than whole repertoires. Tumor memory CD4+ T cell TCR gene usage clustered with blood and lymph node memory CD4+ cells and lymph node naive CD4+ cells. The TCR alpha and beta sequences of tumor-infiltrating Tregs showed the greatest overlap with tumor naive CD4+ T cells, followed by blood naive CD4+ T cells.

This clonotype appeared once. Its antigen remains unidentified. No quality values exist for individual bases; no much larger clone is one base distant. One read yields weak evidence. Amplification of full-length TCR variable regions was done by 5' RACE PCR using constant-region reverse primers, and this step was followed by semi-nested PCR with Nested Universal Primer A. Using the ReliaPrep RNA Cell Miniprep System, total RNA was extracted, and the SMARTer RACE 5'/3' Kit was then used to reverse transcribe the RNA into 5'RACE-ready cDNA. An Illumina MiSeq was used to sequence the full-length TCR alpha and beta libraries, which had been barcoded with multiplex adaptors. From the authors' description of their analysis: Sequencing data were pooled across the five patients for each of nine subset-tissue groups and compared by unsupervised clustering of TCR gene usage. The Morisita-Horn index was used to calculate repertoire similarity, with shared sequences weighted by how much each contributed to each repertoire. TCRdb passed the public sequencing reads through fastp at Q25 and MiXCR, retaining productive beta sequences. Each CDR3 protein gets just one entry, which takes the most common genes and DNA from the rows behind it. None of the V and J calls come from the authors' own analysis; TCRdb made them. The sample data list approximately 60,000 distinct CDR3 sequences, and 25% to 35% of these were observed just once. Together, the top ten hold more than 3% of the sample.

Memory CD4+ T cells were isolated as CD4+CD45RO+CD25- cells. Tregs, naive and memory CD4+ T cells from tumor, blood and ipsilateral draining lymph nodes of five or six breast cancer patients underwent full-length TCR alpha and beta sequencing. Tumor tissue, along with lymph nodes from ipsilateral axillary dissection, was perfused with PBS, minced, and then digested using collagenase I and hyaluronidase. A purity exceeding 90% was confirmed by FACS for the sorted cell populations. CDR1 and CDR2, looked up from the germline V gene, are SGHNT and YENEEA. The CDR3 runs 14 amino acids, cysteine and phenylalanine included. Left in the record is the CDR3 DNA by itself, 42 bases read in frame from the first base. Germline trimming: 4 bases from V, 5 bases from J; junction bases outside gene matches: 5.

This TCR was sampled from a female donor with breast cancer. Input material: tumor-infiltrating memory CD4+ T cells sorted from the breast tumor. The intended sense of this specimen's cell subset or site label: memory CD4+ T cells, CD4+CD45RO+CD25-. This sequence uses TRBV11-3 and TRBJ2-1; 7 of the junction bases match TRBD1. DNA sequence: TGTGCCAGCAGCTCCGGGACAGCCGACAATGAGCAGTTCTTC. Its translation is CASSSGTADNEQFF.